Below, 7 T cell receptor beta chains from the same sample are listed, as sequenced in a study of T cells after posttransplantation cyclophosphamide. Clones were read by immunoSEQ multiplex PCR, and TCRdb kept only the in-frame ones, dropping some. The table records 9,500 to 15,000 clones, 75% to 85% of them present only once. Control samples came 1 year after myeloablative marrow transplants with methotrexate plus calcineurin inhibitor. The source material was PBMCs, sampled around 55 weeks after allogeneic stem cell transplant with calcineurin inhibitor and methotrexate. The receptors come from a male patient aged 30 to 40 who received an allogeneic stem cell transplant from an unrelated donor, was CMV-positive, and had acute GVHD only. A subset of T cells may come from the graft donor.

The chain links TRBV4-1 to TRBJ1-5; 8 nucleotides agree with TRBD1. The CDR3 runs to 15 residues. Germline V gene data show CDR1 as MGHRA and CDR2 as YSYEKL. J gave up 3 bases and V 3 bases, and 4 bases lay outside the gene matches. CDR3 nucleotides: TGCGCCAGCAGCCACTCGACAGGGGTCAATCAGCCCCAGCATTTT. Protein product: CASSHSTGVNQPQHF.

This clone has a single count. The chain joins TRBV6-5 to TRBJ1-2, with D unclear. In germline, CDR1 is MNHEY, CDR2 SVGAGI. Deletions cut 0 bases from V and 8 bases from J, with 19 bases between. The CDR3 is made up of 16 amino acids. The CDR3 sequence is CASSYSMAYGVEGYTF. Here the CDR3 DNA reads TGTGCCAGCAGTTACTCGATGGCCTACGGGGTGGAGGGCTACACCTTC.

The chain combines TRBV6-1 with TRBJ2-1; 13 bases match TRBD2. From germline, CDR1 is MNHNS and CDR2 SASEGT. The CDR3 is 14 residues long. With V trimmed by 6 bases and J by 9 bases, 5 bases remained unmatched. This CDR3 is CASREGLAGFEQFF. In DNA, the CDR3 is TGTGCCAGCAGGGAGGGACTAGCGGGATTTGAGCAGTTCTTC.

The J gene is TRBJ2-1, the V gene TRBV6-6; TRBD2 aligns across 11 bases. The junction had 8 bases not matched to a gene; V was cut back by 2 bases and J by 8 bases. This CDR3 comprises 16 residues. Germline CDR1 MNHNY, CDR2 SVGAGI (reference sequence). The CDR3 sequence is CASSYRLAGSGDEQFF. CDR3 bases: TGTGCCAGCAGTTACCGACTAGCGGGAAGTGGGGATGAGCAGTTCTTC.

CDR3 amino acids: CASSSDITNSNQPQHF. The CDR3 DNA reads as TGCGCCAGCAGCTCGGACATCACGAATAGCAATCAGCCCCAGCATTTT. V usage is TRBV5-1 and J usage is TRBJ1-5, with D perhaps TRBD1 (5 bases). Germline V gene sequence: CDR1 SGHRS, CDR2 YFSETQ. With 3 bases removed from V and 0 bases from J, the gap between germline ends came to 13 bases. CDR3 length: 16 residues. The complete variable domain, with remaining parts taken from reference TRBV5-1 and TRBJ1-5, reads KAGVTQTPRYLIKTRGQQVTLSCSPISGHRSVSWYQQTPGQGLQFLFEYFSETQRNKGNFPGRFSGRQFSNSRSEMNVSTLELGDSALYLCASSSDITNSNQPQHFGDGTRLSIL.

The CDR3 DNA sequence: TGTGCCAGCAGCTTGGTCGGTAGCCCTGAGCAGTTCTTC. This translates into CASSLVGSPEQFF. The rearrangement uses TRBV5-4 and TRBJ2-1; no definite D call. This CDR3 contains 13 residues. Trimming removed 0 bases at V and 9 bases at J, with 10 bases between. Germline V gives CDR1 SGHNT, CDR2 YYREEE (reference sequence).

The chain has TRBV15 and TRBJ2-7; 8 positions agree with TRBD2. In germline, CDR1 is LNHNV, CDR2 YYDKDF (reference sequence). This CDR3 comprises 16 residues. V was pared by 1 base and J by 0 bases, with 5 bases of the junction left unmatched. In DNA, the CDR3 is TGTGCCACCAGCAGAGGAGGTAGCGGGGCCTCCTACGAGCAGTACTTC. Protein: CATSRGGSGASYEQYF.